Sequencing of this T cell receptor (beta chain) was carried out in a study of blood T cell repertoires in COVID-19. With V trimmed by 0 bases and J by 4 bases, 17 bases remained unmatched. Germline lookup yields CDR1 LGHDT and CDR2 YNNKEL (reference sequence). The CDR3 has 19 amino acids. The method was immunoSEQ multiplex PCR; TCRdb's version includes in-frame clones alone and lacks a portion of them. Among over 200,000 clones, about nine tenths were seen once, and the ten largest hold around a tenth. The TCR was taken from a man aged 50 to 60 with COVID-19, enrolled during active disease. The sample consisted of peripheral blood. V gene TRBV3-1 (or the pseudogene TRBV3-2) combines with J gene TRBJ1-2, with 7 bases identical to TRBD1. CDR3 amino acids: CASSQEAEIGTDRLYGYTF. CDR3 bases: TGTGCCAGCAGCCAAGAAGCCGAAATAGGGACAGACCGTCTCTATGGCTACACCTTC.